This T cell receptor beta chain originates from a study of T cell responses to AZD1222 COVID-19 vaccine. TCRdb keeps only in-frame clones here, not all; method: immunoSEQ multiplex PCR. The data show around 120,000 clones, about 87% seen once. The ends were cut back, 9 bases at V and 8 bases at J, with 19 bases in the middle. CDR1 and CDR2 from the germline V gene are MNHEY and SVGAGI. CDR3 length: 13 amino acids. Study-level results: Nearly half of spike-specific TCRs reportedly target variant regions that are unmutated in the B.1.351 and B.1.1.7 variants.

Remarks on this clone: Its specificity is not known.

The TCR sequence derives from an adult in good health. The chain links TRBV6-5 to TRBJ2-5, with TRBD1 as a possible D gene (5 bases). The sequences come from peripheral blood, collected on day 0 of AZD1222 vaccination. The CDR3 here is CASTLGAEATQYF. In DNA form, the CDR3 reads TGTGCCAGTACCCTAGGGGCCGAGGCAACCCAGTACTTC.